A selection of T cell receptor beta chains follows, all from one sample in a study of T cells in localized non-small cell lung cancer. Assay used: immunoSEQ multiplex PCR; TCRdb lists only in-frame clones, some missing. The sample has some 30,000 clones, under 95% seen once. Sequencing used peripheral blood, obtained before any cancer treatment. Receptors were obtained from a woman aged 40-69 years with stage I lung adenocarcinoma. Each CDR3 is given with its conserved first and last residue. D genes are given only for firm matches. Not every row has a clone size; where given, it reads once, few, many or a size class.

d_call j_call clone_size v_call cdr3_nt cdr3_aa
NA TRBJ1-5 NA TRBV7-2 TGTGCCAGCAGTCATGAACACAGGGAGAGCAATCAGCCCCAGCATTTT CASSHEHRESNQPQHF
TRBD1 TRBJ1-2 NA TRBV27 TGTGCCAGCAGTTTAGACAGGGTGGCTAATGGCTACACCTTC CASSLDRVANGYTF
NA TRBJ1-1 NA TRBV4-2 TGTGCCAGCAGCCCGCGAACAGGGATAAGGACTGAAGCTTTCTTT CASSPRTGIRTEAFF
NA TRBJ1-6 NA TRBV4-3 TGCGCCAGCAGCCAAGATGCAGTCACGTCTGACTATAATTCACCCCTCCACTTT CASSQDAVTSDYNSPLHF
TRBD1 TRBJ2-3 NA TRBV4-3 TGCGCCAGCAGCCAAGGGCCGGGACAGAGGGCAGATACGCAGTATTTT CASSQGPGQRADTQYF
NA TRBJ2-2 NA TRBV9 TGTGCCAGCAGCGCCACTAGTTCCACCGGGGGGCTGTTTTTT CASSATSSTGGLFF
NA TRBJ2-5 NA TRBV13 TGTGCCAGCAGTTATGGGAGCAGGGACGCCCTCGGGGAGACCCAGTACTTC CASSYGSRDALGETQYF
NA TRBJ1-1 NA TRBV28 TGTGCCGGCAGCGGATCGAACACTGAAGCTTTCTTT CAGSGSNTEAFF
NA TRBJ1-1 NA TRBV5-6 TGTGCCAGCAGCCTGAGGGCTCGTAACACTGAAGCTTTCTTT CASSLRARNTEAFF
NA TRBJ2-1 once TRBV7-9 TGTGCCAGCAGCTTGAGAGGGAGCTCCTACAATGAGCAGTTCTTC CASSLRGSSYNEQFF
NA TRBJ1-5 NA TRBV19 TGTGCCAGTAGTATAGGCTGGGTGGCAAATCAGCCCCAGCATTTT CASSIGWVANQPQHF
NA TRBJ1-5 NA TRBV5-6 TGTGCCAGCAGCTTAGAGGCAGGGGGCAATCAGCCCCAGCATTTT CASSLEAGGNQPQHF
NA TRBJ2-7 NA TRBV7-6 TGTGCCAGCAGCTTAGGTGGCTTCCAGGGCGAGCAGTACTTC CASSLGGFQGEQYF
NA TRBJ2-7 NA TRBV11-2 TGTGCCAGCAGCAAACCTCCGGGTAACGAGCAGTACTTC CASSKPPGNEQYF
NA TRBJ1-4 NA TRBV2 TGTGCCACCAGGCAGGGATTTCGGGAAAAACTGTTTTTT CATRQGFREKLFF
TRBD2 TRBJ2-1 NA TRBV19 TGTGCCAGTACCTCGACTAGCGGGGGTTACAATGAGCAGTTCTTC CASTSTSGGYNEQFF
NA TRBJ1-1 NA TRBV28 TGTGCCAGCAGTTTACTAGAGGGGAACACTGAAGCTTTCTTT CASSLLEGNTEAFF
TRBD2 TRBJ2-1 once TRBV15 TGTGCCACCAGCCTGGGACTAGCAGCCAATGAGCAGTTCTTC CATSLGLAANEQFF
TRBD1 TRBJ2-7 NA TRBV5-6 TGTGCCAGCAGCTTGCTGACGGGACAGGGCGTTTACGAGCAGTACTTC CASSLLTGQGVYEQYF
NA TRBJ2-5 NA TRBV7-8 TGTGCCAGCAGCTACGGACTCGAAGAGACCCAGTACTTC CASSYGLEETQYF
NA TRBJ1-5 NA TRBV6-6 TGTGCCAGCAGGCACAATCAGCCCCAGCATTTT CASRHNQPQHF
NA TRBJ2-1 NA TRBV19 TGTGCCAGTAGTATGATTGCGACCCTATACAATGAGCAGTTCTTC CASSMIATLYNEQFF
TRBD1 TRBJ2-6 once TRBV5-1 TGCGCCAGCAGCAGAAATCCGGGACAGAGAAATTCTGGGGCCAACGTCCTGACTTTC CASSRNPGQRNSGANVLTF
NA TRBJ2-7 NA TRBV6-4 TGTGCCAGCAGTGACTCGACAGGAGTTCGCTACGAGCAGTACTTC CASSDSTGVRYEQYF
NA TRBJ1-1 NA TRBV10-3 TGTGCCTCCCGAGCAGCGACGGCCTACACTGAAGCTTTCTTT CASRAATAYTEAFF
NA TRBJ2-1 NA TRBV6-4 TGTGCCAGCAGTGACTCCGGGCGGCCGATTATACATGGGCAGTTCTTC CASSDSGRPIIHGQFF
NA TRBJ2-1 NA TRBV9 TGTGCCAGCAGCGTGGTTGCCGGGGCGAACAAATTTTACAATGAGCAGTTCTTC CASSVVAGANKFYNEQFF
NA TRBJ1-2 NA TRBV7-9 TGTGCCAGCAGCTTAAGTTTGAACCATAACTATGGCTACACCTTC CASSLSLNHNYGYTF
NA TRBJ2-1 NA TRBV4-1 TGCGCCAGCAGCCAAGGCCCACCCGAAGCCAAGGGTAGGGCCTACAATGAGCAGTTCTTC CASSQGPPEAKGRAYNEQFF
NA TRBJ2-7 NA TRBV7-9 TGTGCCAGCAGCCCCTCCTCCTACGAGCAGTACTTC CASSPSSYEQYF
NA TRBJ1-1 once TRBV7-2 TGTGCCAGCAGCTTAGTCTCGACAGGGAACACTGAAGCTTTCTTT CASSLVSTGNTEAFF
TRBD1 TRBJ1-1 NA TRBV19 TGTGCCAGTACCCGCGGACGGGACAGGGGAGTACGGGGAGCTTTCTTT CASTRGRDRGVRGAFF
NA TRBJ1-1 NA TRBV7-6 TGTGCCAGCAGCTTGACACTTAACGCTGAAGCTTTCTTT CASSLTLNAEAFF
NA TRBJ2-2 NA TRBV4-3 TGCGCCAGCAGCCAAGAAGTAAGCGCCTGGAACACCGGGGAGCTGTTTTTT CASSQEVSAWNTGELFF
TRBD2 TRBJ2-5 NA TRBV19 TGTGCCAGTAGTACCGGACTAGGCCCTTGGGAGACCCAGTACTTC CASSTGLGPWETQYF
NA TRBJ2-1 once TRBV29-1 TGCAGCGGTAACGGGAAAGTCTACAATGAGCAGTTCTTC CSGNGKVYNEQFF
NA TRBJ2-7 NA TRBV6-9 TGTGCCAGTCACTTCGGCTACGAGCAGTACTTC CASHFGYEQYF
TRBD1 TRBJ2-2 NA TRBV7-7 TGTGCCAGCAGCCTCCGACAGGGGTCCGGGGAGCTGTTTTTT CASSLRQGSGELFF
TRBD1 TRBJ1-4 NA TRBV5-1 TGCGCCAGCAGCCCCCGCTGGCCGGGACAGCAAAATGAAAAACTGTTTTTT CASSPRWPGQQNEKLFF
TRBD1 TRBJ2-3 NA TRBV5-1 TGCGCCAGCAGCTTGGTAAAGGGGGCTGGCACAGATACGCAGTATTTT CASSLVKGAGTDTQYF
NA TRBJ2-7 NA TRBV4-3 TGCGCCAGCAGCCAAGCTGGGGCACCCCACTCCGGCTCCTACGAGCAGTACTTC CASSQAGAPHSGSYEQYF
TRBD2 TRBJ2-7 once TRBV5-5 TGTGCCAGCAGCTTGTGGTCTAGCGGTTCCTCCTACGAGCAGTACTTC CASSLWSSGSSYEQYF
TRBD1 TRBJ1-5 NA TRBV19 TGTGCCAGTAGTCTCGGACAGGCCCTACTCAATCAGCCCCAGCATTTT CASSLGQALLNQPQHF
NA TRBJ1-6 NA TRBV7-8 TGTGCCAGCAGCTCCCCAGGTCGACTCTATAATTCACCCCTCCACTTT CASSSPGRLYNSPLHF
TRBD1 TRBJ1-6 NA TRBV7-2 TGTGCCAGCAGCGGCCAGGGACAGATCAATTCACCCCTCCACTTT CASSGQGQINSPLHF
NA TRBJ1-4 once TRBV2 TGTGCCAGCAGTGCCCCAGGGACGGAAGAAAAACTGTTTTTT CASSAPGTEEKLFF